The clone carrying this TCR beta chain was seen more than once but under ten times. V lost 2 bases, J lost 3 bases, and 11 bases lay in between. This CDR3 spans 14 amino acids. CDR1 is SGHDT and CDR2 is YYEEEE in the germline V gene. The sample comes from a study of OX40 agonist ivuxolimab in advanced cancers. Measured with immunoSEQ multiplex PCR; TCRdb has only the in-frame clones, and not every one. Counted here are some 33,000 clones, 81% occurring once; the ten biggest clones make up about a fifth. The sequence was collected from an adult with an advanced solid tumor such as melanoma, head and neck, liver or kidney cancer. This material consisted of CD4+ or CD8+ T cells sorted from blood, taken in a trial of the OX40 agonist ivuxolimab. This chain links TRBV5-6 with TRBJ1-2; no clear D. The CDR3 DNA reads TGTGCCAGCAGCTTTGGGAGGGTGGACTATGGCTACACCTTC. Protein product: CASSFGRVDYGYTF.